The 6 T cell receptor beta chains listed next were all sequenced from one sample in a study of radiotherapy plus CTLA-4 blockade in lung cancer. Sequenced by immunoSEQ multiplex PCR; TCRdb stores in-frame clones only, minus some. This table holds around 99,000 clones, 85% to 90% found once. The sequencing used peripheral blood, collected from a patient treated with radiotherapy plus ipilimumab. The origin of the receptors is a human donor with non-small cell lung cancer that progressed on radiotherapy plus ipilimumab.

The chain combines TRBV15 with TRBJ2-1; 10 nucleotides match TRBD2. This CDR3 spans 12 amino acids. V shed 6 bases and J 8 bases; nucleotides not matched to a gene: 1. Looked up from germline, CDR1 is LNHNV and CDR2 is YYDKDF (reference sequence). In nucleotides, the CDR3 is TGTGCCACCAGGCTAGCGGGAGATGAGCAGTTCTTC. This gives the protein CATRLAGDEQFF.

The chain joins TRBV4-1 to TRBJ2-6; tentatively, D is TRBD2 (7 bases). Germline CDR1 reads MGHRA; CDR2 reads YSYEKL. The V end lost 1 base, the J end lost 2 bases, and 18 bases lay between the germline ends. The CDR3 spans 19 residues. CDR3 DNA sequence: TGCGCCAGCAGCCAAGGGGGGGGCCTCCGAGGAACTGGGGCCAACGTCCTGACTTTC. Its protein is CASSQGGGLRGTGANVLTF.

This clone was seen only a few times. J is TRBJ1-3 and V is TRBV6-5, with TRBD1 as a possible D gene (5 bases). The CDR3 extends over 13 amino acids. Trimming took off 8 bases at V and 4 bases at J, with 12 bases between the two ends. Germline V gene data show CDR1 as MNHEY and CDR2 as SVGAGI. CDR3: CASRPPGGNTIYF. DNA of the CDR3: TGTGCCAGCCGCCCCCCAGGGGGAAACACCATATATTTT.

The rearrangement links TRBV5-1 to TRBJ2-1; 8 positions agree with TRBD2. This CDR3 is built from 15 residues. In germline, CDR1 is SGHRS, CDR2 YFSETQ. J was trimmed by 7 bases and V by 1 base; bases with no gene match: 7. The CDR3 protein is CASSLISGSLNEQFF. CDR3 nucleotide sequence: TGCGCCAGCAGCTTGATCAGCGGGAGCTTGAATGAGCAGTTCTTC.

With respect to this clone: Other DNA sequences in this specimen translate into the identical CDR3. The chain recombines TRBV6-1 with TRBJ1-3; unclear D gene. V was trimmed by 8 bases and J by 0 bases, leaving 11 bases between them. From germline, CDR1 is MNHNS and CDR2 SASEGT. The CDR3 loop spans 14 amino acids. The CDR3, as DNA: TGTGCCAGCGGGGATAGAAGCTCTGGAAACACCATATATTTT. Translation gives CASGDRSSGNTIYF.

The chain has TRBV30 and TRBJ2-7, with 7 bases identical to TRBD1. V trimming: 4 bases; J trimming: 0 bases; junction bases outside the gene matches: 6. The CDR3 consists of 14 residues. Germline assignment: CDR1 GTSNPN and CDR2 SVGIG (reference sequence). The CDR3 loop reads CAWIRQGRSYEQYF. The CDR3 nucleotides are TGTGCCTGGATTAGACAGGGTCGCTCCTACGAGCAGTACTTC.